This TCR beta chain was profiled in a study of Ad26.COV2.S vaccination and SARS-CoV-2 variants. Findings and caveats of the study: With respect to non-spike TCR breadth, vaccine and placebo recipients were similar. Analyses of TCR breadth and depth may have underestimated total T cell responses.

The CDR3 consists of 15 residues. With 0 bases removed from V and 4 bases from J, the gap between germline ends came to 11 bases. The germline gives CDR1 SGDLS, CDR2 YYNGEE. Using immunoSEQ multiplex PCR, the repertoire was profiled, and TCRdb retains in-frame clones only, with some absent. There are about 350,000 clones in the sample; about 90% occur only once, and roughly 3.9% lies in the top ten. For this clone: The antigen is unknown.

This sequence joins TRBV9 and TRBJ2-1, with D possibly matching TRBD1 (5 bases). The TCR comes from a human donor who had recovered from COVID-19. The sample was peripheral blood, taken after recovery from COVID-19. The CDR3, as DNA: TGTGCCAGCAGCGTAGATATCCAGGGTTACAATGAGCAGTTCTTC. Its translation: CASSVDIQGYNEQFF.